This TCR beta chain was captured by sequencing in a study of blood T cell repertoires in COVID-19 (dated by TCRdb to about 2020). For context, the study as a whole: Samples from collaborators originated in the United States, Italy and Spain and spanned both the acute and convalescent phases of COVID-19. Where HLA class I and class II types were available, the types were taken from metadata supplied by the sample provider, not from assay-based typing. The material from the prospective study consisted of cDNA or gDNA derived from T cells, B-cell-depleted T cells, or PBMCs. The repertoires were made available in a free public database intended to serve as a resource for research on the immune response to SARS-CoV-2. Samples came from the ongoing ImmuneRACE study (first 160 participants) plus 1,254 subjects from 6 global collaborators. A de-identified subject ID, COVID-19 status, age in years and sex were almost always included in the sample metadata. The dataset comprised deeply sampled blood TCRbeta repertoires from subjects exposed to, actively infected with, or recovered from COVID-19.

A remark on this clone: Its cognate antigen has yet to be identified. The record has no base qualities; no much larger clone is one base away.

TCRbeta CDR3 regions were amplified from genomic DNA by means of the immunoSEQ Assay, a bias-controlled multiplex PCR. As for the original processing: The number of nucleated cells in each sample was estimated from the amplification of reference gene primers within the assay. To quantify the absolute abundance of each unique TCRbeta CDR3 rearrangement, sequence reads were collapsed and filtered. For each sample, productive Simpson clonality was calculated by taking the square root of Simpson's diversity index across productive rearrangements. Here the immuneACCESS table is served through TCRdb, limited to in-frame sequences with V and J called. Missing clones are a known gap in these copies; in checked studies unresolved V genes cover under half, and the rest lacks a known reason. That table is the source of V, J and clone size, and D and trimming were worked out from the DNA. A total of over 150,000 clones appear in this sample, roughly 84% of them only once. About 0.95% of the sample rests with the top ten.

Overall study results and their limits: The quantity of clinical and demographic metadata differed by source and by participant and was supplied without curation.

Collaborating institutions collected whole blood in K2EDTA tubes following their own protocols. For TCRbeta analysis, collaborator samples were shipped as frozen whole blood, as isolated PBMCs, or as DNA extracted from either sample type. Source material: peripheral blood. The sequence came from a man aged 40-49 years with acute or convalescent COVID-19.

The CDR3 region reads CASSVEGQGRAEAFF. The nucleotide sequence is TGTGCCAGCAGCGTAGAGGGACAGGGACGCGCTGAAGCTTTCTTT. The chain is encoded by TRBV9 joined to TRBJ1-1, with 9 middle bases fitting TRBD1. CDR1 and CDR2 are drawn from the germline V gene: SGDLS, YYNGEE. From the cysteine through the phenylalanine, the CDR3 covers 15 amino acids. This entry keeps only the CDR3 DNA: 45 bases, framed from base 1. V loses 0 bases at its end and J loses 6 bases; junction bases beyond the gene matches: 6. The full variable domain, completed from the reference TRBV9 and TRBJ1-1 proteins outside the CDR3, reads DSGVTQTPKHLITATGQRVTLRCSPRSGDLSVYWYQQSLDQGLQFLIQYYNGEERAKGNILERFSAQQFPDLHSELNLSSLELGDSALYFCASSVEGQGRAEAFFGQGTRLTVV.